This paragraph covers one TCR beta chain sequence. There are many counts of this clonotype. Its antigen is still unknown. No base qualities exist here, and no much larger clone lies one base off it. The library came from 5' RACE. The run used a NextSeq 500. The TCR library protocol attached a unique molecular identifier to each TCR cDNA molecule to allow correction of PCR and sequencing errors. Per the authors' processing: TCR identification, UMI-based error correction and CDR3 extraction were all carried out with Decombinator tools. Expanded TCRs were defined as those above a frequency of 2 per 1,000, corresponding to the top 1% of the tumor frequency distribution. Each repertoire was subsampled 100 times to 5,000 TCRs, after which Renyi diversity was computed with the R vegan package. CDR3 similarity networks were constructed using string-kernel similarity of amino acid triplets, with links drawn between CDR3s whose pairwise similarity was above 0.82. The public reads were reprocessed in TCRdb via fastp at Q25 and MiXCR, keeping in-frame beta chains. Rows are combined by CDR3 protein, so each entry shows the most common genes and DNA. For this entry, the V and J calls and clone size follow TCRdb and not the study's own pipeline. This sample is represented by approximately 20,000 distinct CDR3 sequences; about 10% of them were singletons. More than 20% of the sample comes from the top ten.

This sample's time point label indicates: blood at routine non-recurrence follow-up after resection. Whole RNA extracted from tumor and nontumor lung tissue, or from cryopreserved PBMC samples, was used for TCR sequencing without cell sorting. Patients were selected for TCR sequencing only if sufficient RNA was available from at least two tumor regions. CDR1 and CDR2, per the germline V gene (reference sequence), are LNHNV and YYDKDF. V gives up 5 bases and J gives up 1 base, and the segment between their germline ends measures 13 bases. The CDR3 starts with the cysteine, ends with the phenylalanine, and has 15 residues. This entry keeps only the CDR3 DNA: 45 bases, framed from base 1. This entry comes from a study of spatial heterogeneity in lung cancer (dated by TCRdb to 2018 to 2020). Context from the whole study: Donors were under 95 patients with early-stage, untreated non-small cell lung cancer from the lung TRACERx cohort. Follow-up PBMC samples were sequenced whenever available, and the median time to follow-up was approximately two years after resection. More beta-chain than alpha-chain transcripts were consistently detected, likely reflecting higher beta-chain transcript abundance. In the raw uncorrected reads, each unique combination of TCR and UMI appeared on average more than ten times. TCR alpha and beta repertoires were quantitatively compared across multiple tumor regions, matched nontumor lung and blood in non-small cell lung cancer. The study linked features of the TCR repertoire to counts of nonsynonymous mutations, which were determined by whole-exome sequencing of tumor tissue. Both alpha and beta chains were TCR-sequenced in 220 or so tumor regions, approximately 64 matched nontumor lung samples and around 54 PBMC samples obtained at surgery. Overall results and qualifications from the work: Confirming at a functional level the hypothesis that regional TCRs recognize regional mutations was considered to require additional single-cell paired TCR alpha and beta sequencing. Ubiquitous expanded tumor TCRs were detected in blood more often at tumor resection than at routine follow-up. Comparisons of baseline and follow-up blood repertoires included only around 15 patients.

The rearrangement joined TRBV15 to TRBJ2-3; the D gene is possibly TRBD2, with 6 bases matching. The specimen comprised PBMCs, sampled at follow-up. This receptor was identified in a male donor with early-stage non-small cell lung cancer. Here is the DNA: TGTGCCACCAGCTACGGGCGGGGCGGCACAGATACGCAGTATTTT. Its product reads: CATSYGRGGTDTQYF.